The sequence of this T cell receptor beta chain was determined in a study of TIL therapy for anti-PD-1-resistant metastatic lung cancer. Turning to the study itself: Tumors were harvested before any PD-1/PD-L1 blockade.

Unmatched junction bases numbered 5, after V lost 5 bases and J lost 0 bases. The germline V gene has CDR1 SGHNT and CDR2 YENEEA. The CDR3 sequence is 15 residues long. The libraries were made with immunoSEQ v3. Libraries were sequenced to 2 million to 2.5 million read pairs (survey) or roughly 5-6 million (deep). Profiled with immunoSEQ multiplex PCR; TCRdb holds only in-frame clones, not every one. Among about 50,000 clones listed, 79% were seen once. This clone occurred a few times. Time point specified: pre-treatment sample, taken before nivolumab and TIL therapy. Adults with stage 4 NSCLC were enrolled in a phase I trial.

The source was blood, collected at baseline. The source of this sequence is a woman aged 30-79 years with non-small cell lung cancer. V usage is TRBV11-3 and J usage is TRBJ2-3; TRBD1 aligns across 7 bases. CDR3 sequence reads: CASSIQGLSTDTQYF. The CDR3 DNA is TGTGCCAGCAGCATACAGGGGCTTAGCACAGATACGCAGTATTTT.